A single sample gave rise to the 13 T cell receptor beta chains below, sequenced in a study of cytomegalovirus exposure and HLA in healthy donors. The primer mix had 60 Vbeta and 13 Jbeta primers. Here immunoSEQ multiplex PCR was the method, and the copy in TCRdb shows in-frame clones only, minus some. The repertoire holds 200,000 or so clones, with roughly four fifths as singletons. Sequencing was carried out using PBMCs. These receptors were obtained from a woman between 18 and 29 years old in good health and CMV-seropositive.

This chain links TRBV29-1 with TRBJ2-4; 7 positions match TRBD1. V was clipped by 6 bases and J by 7 bases; unmatched bases: 15. The CDR3 contains 15 residues. Germline CDR1 is SQVTM and CDR2 is ANQGSEA. The CDR3: CSVDFGTGTANIQYF. CDR3 in DNA: TGCAGCGTAGACTTTGGGACCGGGACAGCCAACATTCAGTACTTC.

The V and J genes are TRBV4-2 and TRBJ2-1; D is perhaps TRBD1 (5 bases). CDR1 is LGHNA and CDR2 is YNFKEQ in the germline V gene. The V gene lost 6 bases and the J gene lost 1 base, with 10 bases spanning the gap. CDR3 length: 14 residues. The CDR3 is CASRPTESYNEQFF. For the CDR3, the DNA is TGTGCCAGCAGGCCGACAGAGTCCTACAATGAGCAGTTCTTC.

The chain combines TRBV9 with TRBJ1-6, with a possible D match to TRBD1 (6 bases). CDR3 length equals 12 residues. Trimming left V 7 bases short and J 6 bases short, with 8 bases between. Germline values: CDR1 SGDLS, CDR2 YYNGEE. The CDR3 spells CASGQLNSPLHF. CDR3 DNA sequence: TGTGCCAGCGGACAGCTTAATTCACCCCTCCACTTT.

The rearrangement links TRBV2 to TRBJ2-5; 7 bases are a match to TRBD1. Gene TRBJ2-7 matches the end of the DNA better, so the J call may be wrong. This CDR3 comprises 12 residues. Looked up from germline, CDR1 is SNHLY and CDR2 is FYNNEI. This chain's CDR3 is CASIRDSAEQYF. The CDR3 DNA reads as TGTGCCAGCATTCGGGACAGTGCCGAGCAGTACTTC.

This clone was counted once. The chain combines TRBV5-1 with TRBJ2-5, with TRBD2 identical over 11 bases. The CDR3 runs 16 residues. CDR1 and CDR2 (germline): SGHRS, YFSETQ. With V trimmed by 0 bases and J by 2 bases, 3 bases remained unmatched. The CDR3 coding sequence is TGCGCCAGCAGCTTGGAGGCTAGCGGGGGGCAAGAGACCCAGTACTTC. It is translated as CASSLEASGGQETQYF.

The rearrangement joins TRBV2 to TRBJ1-2; TRBD1 matches 8 bases. Unmatched junction bases numbered 10, after V lost 4 bases and J lost 0 bases. CDR3 length: 17 residues. Germline CDR1 SNHLY, CDR2 FYNNEI. The CDR3 region has the DNA TGTGCCAGCAGTGGCAGGGACAGGCGAGTTTCTAACTATGGCTACACCTTC. It specifies CASSGRDRRVSNYGYTF.

The CDR3, as DNA: TGTGCCAGCAGTATCGAATCCACAGGGATGAACACTGAAGCTTTCTTT. This translates into CASSIESTGMNTEAFF. This chain connects TRBV6-6 to TRBJ1-1; possibly TRBD1 for D (6 bases). The ends were cut back, 5 bases at V and 0 bases at J, with 16 bases in the middle. The CDR3 length is 16 residues. The V gene's germline CDR1 is MNHNY and CDR2 SVGAGI (reference sequence).

The chain recombines TRBV2 with TRBJ1-4, with D hard to call. The CDR3 spans 15 residues. Deletions cut 4 bases from V and 0 bases from J, with 9 bases between. CDR1 SNHLY and CDR2 FYNNEI come from the germline V gene. CDR3 coding DNA: TGTGCCAGCAGTGGAAGAGTCTCAACTAATGAAAAACTGTTTTTT. Translating it yields CASSGRVSTNEKLFF.

This clone was detected only a few times. V usage is TRBV21-1 and J usage is TRBJ1-4; the D call of TRBD1 is as the table states it, not checked on the DNA. TRBV21-1 is flagged as a pseudogene. This CDR3 is 13 amino acids long. CDR3 loop: CASSKAHHEKLFF. The CDR3 nucleotides are TGTGCCAGCAGCAAAGCTCATCATGAAAAACTGTTTTTT.

Comment on this clone: The junction and the germline gene differ at one end; a read error may be behind it. This chain connects TRBV7-9 to TRBJ2-2; 10 bases align to TRBD2. The CDR3 has 16 residues. Germline lookup yields CDR1 SEHNR and CDR2 FQNEAQ (reference sequence). The CDR3 region has the DNA TGTTCCAGCAGCCCATTAGCGGGGGGACTGACCGGGGAGCTGTTTTTT. Translated: CSSSPLAGGLTGELFF.

The chain couples TRBV4-3 to TRBJ1-2; D gene unclear. The CDR3 spans 16 residues. The V end lost 4 bases, the J end lost 0 bases, and 15 bases lay between the germline ends. Germline V CDR1 and CDR2: LGHNA, YSLEER. CDR3 loop: CASSRFSGSTNYGYTF. CDR3 DNA: TGCGCCAGCAGCCGCTTCAGCGGTAGCACTAACTATGGCTACACCTTC.

J is TRBJ2-7 and V is TRBV29-1, with 7 positions matching TRBD2. The germline CDR1 and CDR2 sequences are SQVTM and ANQGSEA. V trimming: 4 bases; J trimming: 1 base; junction bases outside the gene matches: 4. The CDR3 consists of 13 residues. CDR3 region: CSVGWRGSYEQYF. In DNA form, the CDR3 reads TGCAGCGTTGGGTGGCGGGGGTCCTACGAGCAGTACTTC.

The V gene is TRBV5-6, the J gene TRBJ1-2; TRBD1 might be the D (6 bases). The V end was cut by 0 bases, the J end by 4 bases, with 16 bases between. This CDR3 spans 16 amino acids. Germline V gene sequence: CDR1 SGHDT, CDR2 YYEEEE. The DNA for the CDR3 is TGTGCCAGCAGCTTGGATCCGACAGGTTCCGCCTATGGCTACACCTTC. Protein product: CASSLDPTGSAYGYTF.